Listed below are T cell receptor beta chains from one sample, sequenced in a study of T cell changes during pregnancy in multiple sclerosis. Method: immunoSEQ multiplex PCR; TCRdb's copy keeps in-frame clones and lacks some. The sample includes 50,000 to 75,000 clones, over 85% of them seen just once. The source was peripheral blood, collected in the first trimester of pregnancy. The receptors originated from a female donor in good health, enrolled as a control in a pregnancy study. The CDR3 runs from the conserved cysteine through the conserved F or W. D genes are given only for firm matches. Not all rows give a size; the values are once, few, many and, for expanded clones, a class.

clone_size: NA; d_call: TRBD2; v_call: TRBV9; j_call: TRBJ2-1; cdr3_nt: TGTGCCAGCAGCGGCTTAGCGGGAGGGTCCTACAATGAGCAGTTCTTC; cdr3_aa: CASSGLAGGSYNEQFF
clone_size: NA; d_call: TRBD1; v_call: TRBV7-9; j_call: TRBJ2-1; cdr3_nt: TGTGCCAGCAGTTCCCGGGCCGGGACAGGGGGATATGAGCAGTTCTTC; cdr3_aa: CASSSRAGTGGYEQFF
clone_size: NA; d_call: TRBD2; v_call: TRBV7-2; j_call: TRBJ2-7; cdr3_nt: TGTGCCAGCAGCCTCCCGGCGGGACTATTTTACGAGCAGTACTTC; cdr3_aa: CASSLPAGLFYEQYF
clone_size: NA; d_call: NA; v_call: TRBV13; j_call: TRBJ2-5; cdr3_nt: TGTGCCAGCAGTACAGGGACCCAAGAGACCCAGTACTTC; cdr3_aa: CASSTGTQETQYF
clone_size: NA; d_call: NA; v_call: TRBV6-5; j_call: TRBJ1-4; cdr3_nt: TGTGCCAGCTGCCACAGGGTGTTTTGTGAAAAACTGTTTTTT; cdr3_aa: CASCHRVFCEKLFF
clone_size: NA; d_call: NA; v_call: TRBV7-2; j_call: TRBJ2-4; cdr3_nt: TGTGCCAGCAGCCCTAGGGCAGGGGTGGACATTCAGTACTTC; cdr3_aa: CASSPRAGVDIQYF
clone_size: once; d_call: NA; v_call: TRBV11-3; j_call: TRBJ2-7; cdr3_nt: TGTGCCAGCAGCTTAGATGCCGGGATCTACGAGCAGTACTTC; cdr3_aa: CASSLDAGIYEQYF
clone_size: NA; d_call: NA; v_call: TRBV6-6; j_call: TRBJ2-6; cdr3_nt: TGTGCCAGCCGTTTCCTCTCTGGGGCCAACGTCCTGACTTTC; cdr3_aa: CASRFLSGANVLTF
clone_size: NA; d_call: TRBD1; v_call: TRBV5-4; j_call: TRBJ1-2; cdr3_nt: TGTGCCAGCCTTAACAGGGGTGCTCAAGATGGCTACACCTTC; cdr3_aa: CASLNRGAQDGYTF
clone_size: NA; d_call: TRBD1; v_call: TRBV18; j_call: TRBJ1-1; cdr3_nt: TGTGCCAGCTCACGAGAGACAGGGGGCCAACCTGAAGCTTTCTTT; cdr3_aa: CASSRETGGQPEAFF
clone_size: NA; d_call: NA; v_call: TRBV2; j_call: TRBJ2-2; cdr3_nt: TGTGCCAGCAGTGAAGGAGCGCTGAACACCGGGGAGCTGTTTTTT; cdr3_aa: CASSEGALNTGELFF
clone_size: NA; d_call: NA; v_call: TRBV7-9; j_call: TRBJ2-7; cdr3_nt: TGTGCCAGCAGCTTTGACAGACGGTACGAGCAGTACTTC; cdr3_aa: CASSFDRRYEQYF
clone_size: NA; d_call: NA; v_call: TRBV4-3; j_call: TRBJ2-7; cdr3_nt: TGCGCCAGCAGCCAAGAGGGGGCGAAGTCCTACGAGCAGTACTTC; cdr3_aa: CASSQEGAKSYEQYF
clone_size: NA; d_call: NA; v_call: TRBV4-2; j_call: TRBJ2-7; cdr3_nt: TGTGCCAGCAGCCAAGGTACCTACGAGCAGTACTTC; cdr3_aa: CASSQGTYEQYF
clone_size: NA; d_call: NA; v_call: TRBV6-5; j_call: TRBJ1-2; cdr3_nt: TGTGCCAGCAGTTACTCGGACGACAGCTATGGCTACACCTTC; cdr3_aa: CASSYSDDSYGYTF
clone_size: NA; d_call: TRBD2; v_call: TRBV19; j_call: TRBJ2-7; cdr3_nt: TGTGCCGTACACGGGACTAGCGGGAGGGAGAACTACGAGCAGTACTTC; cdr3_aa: CAVHGTSGRENYEQYF